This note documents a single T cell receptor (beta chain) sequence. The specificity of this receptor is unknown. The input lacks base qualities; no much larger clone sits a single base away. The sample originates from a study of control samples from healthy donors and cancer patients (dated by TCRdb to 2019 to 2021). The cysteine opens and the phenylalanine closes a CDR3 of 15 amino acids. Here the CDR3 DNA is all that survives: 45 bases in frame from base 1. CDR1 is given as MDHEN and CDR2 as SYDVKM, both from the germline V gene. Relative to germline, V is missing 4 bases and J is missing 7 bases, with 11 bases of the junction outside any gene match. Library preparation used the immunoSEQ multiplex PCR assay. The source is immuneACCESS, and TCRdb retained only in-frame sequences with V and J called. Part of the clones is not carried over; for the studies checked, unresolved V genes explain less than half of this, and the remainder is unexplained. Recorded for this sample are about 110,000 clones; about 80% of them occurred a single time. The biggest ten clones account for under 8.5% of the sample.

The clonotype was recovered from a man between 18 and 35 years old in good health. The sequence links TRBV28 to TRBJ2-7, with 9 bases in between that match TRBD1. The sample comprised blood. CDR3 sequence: CASSSAGTGSKEQYF. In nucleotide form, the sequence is TGTGCCAGCAGTTCCGCGGGGACAGGGTCTAAAGAGCAGTACTTC.